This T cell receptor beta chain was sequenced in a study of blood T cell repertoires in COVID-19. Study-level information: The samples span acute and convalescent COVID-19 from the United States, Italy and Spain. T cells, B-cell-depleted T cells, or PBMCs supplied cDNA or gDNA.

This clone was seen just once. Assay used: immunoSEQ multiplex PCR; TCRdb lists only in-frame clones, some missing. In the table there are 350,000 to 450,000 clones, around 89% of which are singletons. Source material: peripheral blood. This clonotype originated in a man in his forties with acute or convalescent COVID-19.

The CDR3 nucleotides are TGTGCCAGCAGCTCACAGGGGATGGGCACAGATACGCAGTATTTT. It translates to CASSSQGMGTDTQYF. The V and J genes are TRBV11-2 and TRBJ2-3, with 7 bases that match TRBD1. The CDR3 covers 15 residues. Germline trimming cut 4 bases from V and 1 base from J; bases unmatched to any gene: 5. CDR1 is SGHAT and CDR2 is FQNNGV in the germline V gene.